A single sample gave rise to the 32 T cell receptor beta chains below, sequenced in a study of response to subunit inactivated influenza vaccine. TCRdb re-analysed the RT-PCR reads in MiXCR, keeping a single row per CDR3 protein. The table includes 550,000 to 800,000 distinct CDR3 sequences, around 13% detected once. The starting material was PBMCs from blood, obtained 14 days before vaccination. These receptors were obtained from a man aged 45-60 years who received an inactivated influenza vaccine.

This chain connects TRBV6-4 to TRBJ2-3, with 8 nucleotides matching TRBD2. The CDR3 is made up of 17 amino acids. CDR1 and CDR2 (germline): MRHNA, SNTAGT. The CDR3 DNA reads TGTGGCAGTAGTGAATCAGCGGGAGAGGGCGGCACAGATACGCAGTATTTT. Amino acid sequence: CGSSESAGEGGTDTQYF.

The V and J genes are TRBV12-3 or TRBV12-4 and TRBJ2-3; 12 nucleotides line up with TRBD2. CDR3 length: 16 amino acids. V shed 2 bases and J 5 bases; nucleotides not matched to a gene: 5. The CDR3 loop is CASSLPSGRAGDTQYF. CDR3 coding DNA: TGTGCCAGCAGTTTACCTAGCGGGAGGGCCGGAGATACGCAGTATTTT.

This clonotype was observed a few times. The rearrangement joins TRBV4-3 to TRBJ2-3, with 9 bases identical to TRBD1. Trimming took 4 bases from V and 4 from J; bases not matched to a gene: 6. Looked up from germline, CDR1 is LGHNA and CDR2 is YSLEER. This CDR3 region has 15 residues. The DNA of the CDR3 is TGCGCCAGCAGCCTTGTACAGGGGGCCCCAGATACGCAGTATTTT. Its translation is CASSLVQGAPDTQYF.

There are a few counts of this clonotype. The V and J genes are TRBV20-1 and TRBJ2-7; 10 nucleotides line up with TRBD1. V lost 6 bases and J lost 3; bases outside the gene matches: 14. The CDR3 runs 16 residues. Germline CDR1 DFQATT, CDR2 SNEGSKA (reference sequence). The CDR3 reads CSAVIPDRGLFYEQYF. In DNA form, the CDR3 reads TGCAGTGCAGTAATCCCCGACAGGGGGCTATTCTACGAGCAGTACTTC.

The gene calls are TRBV18 and TRBJ2-1; 12 nucleotides agree with TRBD2. J was trimmed by 4 bases and V by 6 bases; bases with no gene match: 4. CDR3 length equals 15 residues. Germline V CDR1 and CDR2: KGHSH, LQKENI. Here the CDR3 reads CASSETSGRYNEQFF. The CDR3 DNA is TGTGCCAGCTCGGAAACTAGCGGGAGGTACAATGAGCAGTTCTTC.

The CDR3 is CASRNRGHSYNEQFF. The DNA of the CDR3 is TGTGCCAGCAGGAACAGGGGCCACAGCTACAATGAGCAGTTCTTC. The chain joins TRBV2 to TRBJ2-1, with 7 bases matching TRBD1. Trimming removed 6 bases from V and 3 bases from J; junction bases left unmatched: 8. The V gene's germline CDR1 is SNHLY and CDR2 FYNNEI. The CDR3 sequence is 15 residues long.

The chain links TRBV6-2 or TRBV6-3 to TRBJ1-2, with 10 positions matching TRBD1. V lost 4 bases and J lost 4; bases outside the gene matches: 9. The germline CDR1 and CDR2 sequences are MNHEY and SVGEGT. The CDR3 runs 16 residues. The CDR3 DNA follows: TGTGCCAGCAGTTCGCCTCGGACAGGGGGACCCTATGGCTACACCTTC. Protein product: CASSSPRTGGPYGYTF.

The chain links TRBV15 to TRBJ2-5; 11 bases are a match to TRBD2. The CDR3 runs to 13 residues. CDR1 is LNHNV, CDR2 YYDKDF, per germline (reference sequence). Trimming took 4 bases from V and 7 from J; bases not matched to a gene: 2. CDR3 amino acids: CATSIGTSGTQYF. Here the CDR3 DNA reads TGTGCCACCAGCATAGGGACTAGCGGGACCCAGTACTTC.

This clonotype was detected only a few times. The rearrangement links TRBV15 to TRBJ1-3; D gene uncertain. This CDR3 has 13 residues. The germline V gene has CDR1 LNHNV and CDR2 YYDKDF (reference sequence). V lost 4 bases and J 4 bases, leaving 8 bases between the germline ends. CDR3 amino acids: CATSTGLGNTIYF. CDR3 nucleotides: TGTGCCACCAGCACCGGGCTGGGAAACACCATATATTTT.

The V gene is TRBV5-1, the J gene TRBJ2-5; D not resolved. Trimming stripped 2 bases from V and 5 bases from J, with 10 bases between. CDR1 and CDR2 from the germline V gene are SGHRS and YFSETQ. This CDR3 has 13 residues. The CDR3 nucleotides read TGCGCCAGCAGCTTAAGGCAATGGGAGACCCAGTACTTC. This codes for CASSLRQWETQYF.

The genes are TRBV28 and TRBJ2-7; TRBD2 aligns across 13 bases. The V gene end was trimmed by 7 bases and the J gene end by 9 bases; junction bases not matched to a gene: 15. The CDR3 loop spans 16 amino acids. Germline values: CDR1 MDHEN, CDR2 SYDVKM. CDR3 loop: CASKPVGLAGVCVQYF. CDR3 sequence (DNA): TGTGCCAGCAAACCGGTAGGACTAGCGGGAGTATGCGTGCAGTACTTC.

The chain is built from TRBV12-3 or TRBV12-4 and TRBJ2-3; possibly TRBD1 or TRBD2 for D (6 bases each). Trimming stripped 3 bases from V and 5 bases from J, with 12 bases between. CDR3 length equals 14 residues. The CDR3 here is CASSFGGLGDTQYF. CDR3 sequence (DNA): TGTGCCAGCAGTTTTGGGGGGCTGGGAGATACGCAGTATTTT.

The gene calls are TRBV5-1 and TRBJ1-3; 9 bases are shared with TRBD1. This CDR3 is built from 15 residues. After removal of 4 bases from V and 3 bases from J, the junction contained 5 bases not matched to a gene. Germline V gene sequence: CDR1 SGHRS, CDR2 YFSETQ. The CDR3 coding sequence is TGCGCCAGCAGCCCGGGGACAGGGCGTGGAAACACCATATATTTT. Translating it yields CASSPGTGRGNTIYF.

This clonotype was counted a few times. The V and J genes are TRBV21-1 and TRBJ2-3; TRBD1, as called in the table, went unchecked against the DNA. TRBV21-1 constitutes a pseudogene. This CDR3 spans 16 amino acids. The CDR3 nucleotides read TGTGCCAGCAGCGGGCGACACCAGGGGGGTGCAGATACGCAGTATTTT. Its translation: CASSGRHQGGADTQYF.

This clonotype was observed a handful of times. The V call is TRBV29-1, the J call TRBJ1-2; the D gene is possibly TRBD1 (6 bases). CDR1 SQVTM and CDR2 ANQGSEA come from the germline V gene. The CDR3 extends over 15 amino acids. V gave up 1 base and J gave up 4 bases, with 16 bases separating them. The CDR3 loop reads CSVEGGQGAFYGYTF. The CDR3 region has the DNA TGCAGCGTTGAAGGGGGGCAGGGCGCCTTCTATGGCTACACCTTC.

The chain links TRBV29-1 to TRBJ1-5; weak D call: TRBD1 (6 bases). Germline V gene sequence: CDR1 SQVTM, CDR2 ANQGSEA. Deletions cut 6 bases from V and 3 bases from J, with 15 bases between. CDR3 length equals 14 residues. The CDR3 here is CSVVTGADNQPQHF. For the CDR3, the DNA is TGCAGCGTAGTGACAGGTGCTGACAATCAGCCCCAGCATTTT.

The V gene is TRBV7-2, the J gene TRBJ2-7; D gene ambiguous. V was shortened by 5 bases and J by 1 base, with 15 bases between the two germline ends. The CDR3 has 15 residues. Per the germline V gene, CDR1 is SGHTA and CDR2 is FQGNSA. This chain's CDR3 is CASSPSQVGSYEQYF. For the CDR3, the DNA is TGTGCCAGCAGCCCTAGTCAGGTGGGATCCTACGAGCAGTACTTC. The complete variable domain, with remaining parts taken from reference TRBV7-2 and TRBJ2-7, reads GAGVSQSPSNKVTEKGKDVELRCDPISGHTALYWYRQSLGQGLEFLIYFQGNSAPDKSGLPSDRFSAERTGGSVSTLTIQRTQQEDSAVYLCASSPSQVGSYEQYFGPGTRLTVT.

The rearrangement joins TRBV7-3 to TRBJ2-3, with TRBD2 identical over 10 bases. This CDR3 has 15 residues. J was trimmed by 2 bases and V by 5 bases; bases with no gene match: 4. The germline gives CDR1 SGHTA, CDR2 FQGTGA. The CDR3 coding sequence is TGTGCCAGCAGCCGAAGCGGGAGGGCCACAGATACGCAGTATTTT. It codes for CASSRSGRATDTQYF.

This sequence joins TRBV10-2 and TRBJ1-5, with a possible D match to TRBD1 (5 bases). The V and J ends lost 2 bases and 0 bases respectively, with 11 bases between them. Germline V gene lookup returns CDR1 WSHSY and CDR2 SAAADI. The CDR3 sequence is 16 residues long. The DNA of the CDR3 is TGCGCCAGCAGTGAGCAGGGTAGAACTAGCAATCAGCCCCAGCATTTT. Translated, it gives CASSEQGRTSNQPQHF.

This clonotype was detected a few times. The chain links TRBV7-3 to TRBJ2-7; 9 bases are a match to TRBD2. The J segment lost 0 bases and the V segment lost 6 bases, leaving 6 bases of the junction unmatched. The germline V gene has CDR1 SGHTA and CDR2 FQGTGA. The CDR3 has 15 amino acids. CDR3 bases: TGTGCCAGCAGGCCAGCGGGAGGTGTCTCCTACGAGCAGTACTTC. It encodes CASRPAGGVSYEQYF.

This clonotype was counted ten times or more. The genes are TRBV5-1 and TRBJ2-2, with a tentative D call TRBD2 (6 bases). The germline V and J ends were trimmed by 6 bases and 2 bases, with 14 bases remaining between them. Germline assignment: CDR1 SGHRS and CDR2 YFSETQ. This CDR3 comprises 15 residues. The CDR3 bases are TGCGCCAGCAACGTGGCGGGGAGTAACACCGGGGAGCTGTTTTTT. It encodes CASNVAGSNTGELFF.

The chain couples TRBV3-1 to TRBJ2-7; 11 nucleotides match TRBD2. Trimming cost V 4 bases and J 6 bases; bases outside gene matches: 8. The CDR3 is 15 amino acids. Germline V gene sequence: CDR1 LGHDT, CDR2 YNNKEL (reference sequence). CDR3 amino acids: CASSPNSGGAGEQYF. The CDR3 DNA is TGTGCCAGCAGCCCTAATAGCGGGGGGGCCGGCGAGCAGTACTTC.

This clonotype has a handful of counts. The rearrangement joins TRBV11-2 to TRBJ2-3; 13 positions agree with TRBD2. The CDR3 is made up of 20 amino acids. V dropped 3 bases and J dropped 5; count of bases not matched to a gene: 17. CDR1 and CDR2 (germline): SGHAT, FQNNGV. Here the CDR3 reads CASSFPLLAGGAGAKDTQYF. The CDR3 bases are TGTGCCAGCAGCTTCCCCCTACTAGCGGGGGGGGCCGGGGCAAAAGATACGCAGTATTTT.

This clonotype was found a few times. The rearrangement joins TRBV29-1 to TRBJ1-1, with 7 nucleotides matching TRBD1. The CDR3 runs to 11 residues. Germline V gives CDR1 SQVTM, CDR2 ANQGSEA. V lost 7 bases to trimming and J lost 11 bases; unmatched junction nucleotides: 10. This chain's CDR3 is CSAWRQGMAFF. The CDR3 DNA follows: TGCAGCGCTTGGAGACAGGGAATGGCTTTCTTT.

This clonotype was picked up a small number of times. The rearrangement joins TRBV4-3 to TRBJ2-1; D might be TRBD2 (5 bases). The ends were cut back, 2 bases at V and 7 bases at J, with 12 bases in the middle. Germline V CDR1 and CDR2: LGHNA, YSLEER. The CDR3 totals 14 residues. CDR3 bases: TGCGCCAGCAGCCAACGGTCGGGGAAAAATGAGCAGTTCTTC. Translated, it gives CASSQRSGKNEQFF.

This clonotype was observed once. V usage is TRBV11-2 and J usage is TRBJ2-7; D might be TRBD1 or TRBD2, each matching 5 bases. Germline V gives CDR1 SGHAT, CDR2 FQNNGV. CDR3 length: 16 residues. Trimming took 5 bases from V and 2 from J, leaving 19 bases between them. The CDR3 DNA sequence: TGTGCCAGCAGCGGTGAATGGGGGACGCAGACCTACGAGCAGTACTTC. Its translation: CASSGEWGTQTYEQYF. Supplemented by reference TRBV11-2 and TRBJ2-7, the full variable domain reads EAGVAQSPRYKIIEKRQSVAFWCNPISGHATLYWYQQILGQGPKLLIQFQNNGVVDDSQLPKDRFSAERLKGVDSTLKIQPAKLEDSAVYLCASSGEWGTQTYEQYFGPGTRLTVT.

Many counts were recorded for this clonotype. This chain links TRBV10-3 with TRBJ1-1; no clear D gene. V was cut by 2 bases and J by 0 bases, with 7 bases left in between. This CDR3 has 14 amino acids. CDR1 is ENHRY, CDR2 SYGVKD, per germline. CDR3 sequence: CAISEATMNTEAFF. The CDR3 nucleotides are TGTGCCATCAGTGAGGCAACTATGAACACTGAAGCTTTCTTT.

The sample holds a few counts of this clonotype. This chain uses TRBV20-1 with TRBJ2-5, with D tentatively TRBD1 or TRBD2 (5 bases each). This CDR3 region has 14 residues. Germline CDR1 and CDR2: DFQATT and SNEGSKA (reference sequence). V was shortened by 1 base and J by 4 bases, with 13 bases between the two germline ends. CDR3 protein: CSARGWGSVETQYF. CDR3 DNA: TGCAGTGCTAGAGGATGGGGGTCCGTAGAGACCCAGTACTTC.

This clonotype was recorded at least ten times. The V and J genes are TRBV6-2 or TRBV6-3 and TRBJ1-2, with TRBD1 as a possible D gene (5 bases). V shed 0 bases and J shed 9 bases, with 14 bases lying between them. The germline CDR1 and CDR2 sequences are MNHEY and SVGEGT. The CDR3 has 14 residues. This chain's CDR3 is CASSYSRPLGRYTF. The CDR3 region has the DNA TGTGCCAGCAGTTACTCGCGACCCCTGGGGCGCTACACCTTC.

The chain uses TRBV7-8 and TRBJ1-5; 8 bases match TRBD1. Germline CDR1 SGHVS, CDR2 FQNEAQ. V was pared by 3 bases and J by 7 bases, with 8 bases of the junction left unmatched. The CDR3 runs to 15 residues. The CDR3 loop is CASSFGQGRGQPQHF. The CDR3 DNA follows: TGTGCCAGCAGCTTCGGACAGGGAAGAGGACAGCCCCAGCATTTT.

This chain joins TRBV14 and TRBJ2-1; the match to TRBD2 covers 13 bases. Germline CDR1 SGHDN, CDR2 FVKESK. The CDR3 totals 16 residues. Trimming at V came to 4 bases and at J to 7 bases, leaving 7 bases not matched to a gene. This CDR3 reads CASSPPGLAGRNEQFF. The CDR3 DNA follows: TGTGCCAGCAGCCCGCCGGGACTAGCGGGAAGGAATGAGCAGTTCTTC.

This clonotype was picked up a small number of times. The chain carries TRBV11-2 and TRBJ2-7; 10 bases fit TRBD2. Per germline, CDR1 SGHAT and CDR2 FQNNGV. The junction had 9 bases not matched to a gene; V was cut back by 5 bases and J by 2 bases. The CDR3 is 16 residues long. The DNA for the CDR3 is TGTGCCAGCAGCCGGTTCGGACTAGCGGACCCCTACGAGCAGTACTTC. It is translated as CASSRFGLADPYEQYF.